These T cell receptor beta chains were read from a single sample in a study of blood T cell repertoires in COVID-19. Sequencing used immunoSEQ multiplex PCR; TCRdb keeps in-frame clones, though not all of them. In the table there are roughly 100,000 clones, approximately 69% of which are singletons. The sample comprised peripheral blood. The receptors shown here come from an elderly man with acute or convalescent COVID-19. Each CDR3 is given with its conserved first and last residue. The order of the fields is J gene, D gene, clone size, V gene, CDR3 DNA, CDR3 protein. A D gene is named only where the DNA matches it firmly. Size tells how often a clone was seen (once, few, many) or the class of an expanded clone, and some rows leave it out.

j_call: TRBJ1-2
d_call: NA
clone_size: NA
v_call: TRBV6-2/TRBV6-3
cdr3_nt: TGTGCCAGCAGTTATTCGCAAGGGGTGCTGCAAGGAGGCTACACCTTC
cdr3_aa: CASSYSQGVLQGGYTF

j_call: TRBJ2-1
d_call: NA
clone_size: NA
v_call: TRBV6-2/TRBV6-3
cdr3_nt: TGTGCCAGCAGTTATAAGAGGGGGGCTACTAGCGCTCGGGGTTCATACAATGAGCAGTTCTTC
cdr3_aa: CASSYKRGATSARGSYNEQFF

j_call: TRBJ2-5
d_call: NA
clone_size: NA
v_call: TRBV7-7
cdr3_nt: TGTGCCAGCAGCCCTATCCTGGCGGGGGCTAGGGAGACCCAGTACTTC
cdr3_aa: CASSPILAGARETQYF

j_call: TRBJ1-6
d_call: TRBD1
clone_size: few
v_call: TRBV7-6
cdr3_nt: TGTGCCAGCAGCCCCCTACCGGGACAGAATAATTCACCCCTCCACTTT
cdr3_aa: CASSPLPGQNNSPLHF

j_call: TRBJ2-7
d_call: NA
clone_size: NA
v_call: TRBV2
cdr3_nt: TGTGCCAGCATGGACTCCTTGGGCGAGCAGTACTTC
cdr3_aa: CASMDSLGEQYF

j_call: TRBJ1-1
d_call: NA
clone_size: NA
v_call: TRBV10-3
cdr3_nt: TGTGCCATCAGTGAGGGGGTCGAGGGGAACACTGAAGCTTTCTTT
cdr3_aa: CAISEGVEGNTEAFF

j_call: TRBJ2-1
d_call: TRBD1
clone_size: NA
v_call: TRBV2
cdr3_nt: TGTGCCAGCACAACAGGGGGGTACAATGAGCAGTTCTTC
cdr3_aa: CASTTGGYNEQFF

j_call: TRBJ2-1
d_call: NA
clone_size: NA
v_call: TRBV28
cdr3_nt: TGTGCCAGCAGTTCGGCCGGGAGCCCTAATGAGCAGTTCTTC
cdr3_aa: CASSSAGSPNEQFF

j_call: TRBJ2-2
d_call: NA
clone_size: once
v_call: TRBV5-6
cdr3_nt: TGTGCCAGCAGCTTGGGGACACTGAACACCGGGGAGCTGTTTTTT
cdr3_aa: CASSLGTLNTGELFF

j_call: TRBJ2-3
d_call: NA
clone_size: NA
v_call: TRBV28
cdr3_nt: TGTGCCACTGCCTATAGCACAGATACGCAGTATTTT
cdr3_aa: CATAYSTDTQYF